This T cell receptor (beta chain) was profiled in a study of T cell responses to AZD1222 COVID-19 vaccine. TCRdb keeps only in-frame clones here, not all; method: immunoSEQ multiplex PCR. The sample consists of about 190,000 clones, around 92% of them appearing once. The germline V and J ends were trimmed by 7 bases and 4 bases, with 13 bases remaining between them. CDR1 LNHDA and CDR2 SQIVND come from the germline V gene (reference sequence). This CDR3 has 14 residues. The sample in question was peripheral blood, obtained on day 0 of AZD1222 vaccination. The rearrangement links TRBV19 to TRBJ1-4, with no clear D. The TCR was taken from an adult in good health. The CDR3 region has the DNA TGTGCCAGTATGAACAGAGAGCGTAATGAAAAACTGTTTTTT. Protein: CASMNRERNEKLFF. Drawing the rest from reference TRBV19 and TRBJ1-4, the complete variable domain is DGGITQSPKYLFRKEGQNVTLSCEQNLNHDAMYWYRQDPGQGLRLIYYSQIVNDFQKGDIAEGYSVSREKKESFPLTVTSAQKNPTAFYLCASMNRERNEKLFFGSGTQLSVL.